This passage covers 27 T cell receptor beta chains from one sample sequenced in a study of T cell responses to AZD1222 COVID-19 vaccine. Generated by immunoSEQ multiplex PCR, the TCRdb table keeps only in-frame clones and is missing some. Of 100,000 or so clones listed, roughly 90% are singletons. The sample consisted of peripheral blood, taken on day 0 of AZD1222 vaccination. These receptors were obtained from an adult in good health.

The chain carries TRBV4-1 and TRBJ2-5; a weak D match, TRBD2 (6 bases). In germline, CDR1 is MGHRA, CDR2 YSYEKL. The CDR3 length is 15 residues. V was shortened by 2 bases and J by 3 bases, with 13 bases between the two germline ends. The CDR3 DNA reads as TGCGCCAGCAGCCAAAGTTCCGGGAGTGAAGAGACCCAGTACTTC. Translated: CASSQSSGSEETQYF.

The CDR3 protein is CASSPNPGQQYEQYF. The CDR3 DNA follows: TGTGCCAGCTCACCGAACCCTGGACAGCAATACGAGCAGTACTTC. The chain carries TRBV18 and TRBJ2-7; maybe TRBD1 (6 bases). The germline CDR1 and CDR2 sequences are KGHSH and LQKENI. The CDR3 has 15 amino acids. V was pared by 3 bases and J by 4 bases, with 16 bases between.

This rearrangement joins TRBV14 to TRBJ1-1, with TRBD1 as a possible D gene (6 bases). Trimming removed 5 bases at V and 11 bases at J, with 21 bases between. CDR1 is SGHDN and CDR2 is FVKESK in the germline V gene. This CDR3 is built from 14 residues. The CDR3, as DNA: TGTGCCAGCAGCTTTAGACAGGCCGGGGTTTGGGCTTTCTTT. Its translation is CASSFRQAGVWAFF.

The rearrangement joins TRBV3-1 (or the pseudogene TRBV3-2) to TRBJ1-2, with 11 bases fitting TRBD1. The germline V gene encodes CDR1 LGHDT and CDR2 YNNKEL (reference sequence). The CDR3 sequence is 16 residues long. Germline trimming cut 0 bases from V and 7 bases from J; bases unmatched to any gene: 7. In DNA, the CDR3 is TGTGCCAGCAGCCAAGAGTGGGACAGGGGGGTCGGTGGCTACACCTTC. It encodes CASSQEWDRGVGGYTF.

This clone was counted once. The J gene is TRBJ2-2, the V gene TRBV2; D may match TRBD1 or TRBD2 (6 bases each). This CDR3 is 15 amino acids long. V was pared by 2 bases and J by 3 bases, with 10 bases between. The germline gives CDR1 SNHLY, CDR2 FYNNEI. CDR3 nucleotides: TGTGCCAGCAGTGAAAGGGGGACTCACACCGGGGAGCTGTTTTTT. It is translated as CASSERGTHTGELFF.

V gene TRBV27 combines with J gene TRBJ1-5; perhaps TRBD1 as D (6 bases). With 3 bases removed from V and 0 bases from J, the gap between germline ends came to 12 bases. Germline loops: CDR1 MNHEY, CDR2 SMNVEV (reference sequence). The CDR3 runs 16 residues. The CDR3 reads CASSFAGAYSNQPQHF. CDR3 in DNA: TGTGCCAGCAGTTTTGCGGGGGCCTATAGCAATCAGCCCCAGCATTTT.

J is TRBJ2-1 and V is TRBV28; 9 nucleotides match TRBD1. The ends lost 4 bases at V and 7 bases at J; junction bases unmatched: 8. CDR3 size: 15 residues. The V gene's germline CDR1 is MDHEN and CDR2 SYDVKM. The CDR3 coding sequence is TGTGCCAGCAGTTCCCCGGGGACAGGGTCGAATGAGCAGTTCTTC. Its translation is CASSSPGTGSNEQFF.

The chain combines TRBV5-1 with TRBJ1-1; D unclear. The CDR3 loop spans 13 amino acids. The V end lost 1 base, the J end lost 0 bases, and 4 bases lay between the germline ends. Germline assignment: CDR1 SGHRS and CDR2 YFSETQ. CDR3 sequence (DNA): TGCGCCAGCAGCTTGAGACTGAACACTGAAGCTTTCTTT. Protein sequence: CASSLRLNTEAFF.

This clone was recorded only once. Here the CDR3 DNA reads TGTGCCAGCAGCTTAGGGGCCCGGGAGCTGTTTTTT. Protein: CASSLGARELFF. The chain recombines TRBV7-6 with TRBJ2-2; D ambiguous. V lost 1 base and J lost 9, with 6 bases in between. The CDR3 sequence is 12 residues long. Germline values: CDR1 SGHVS, CDR2 FNYEAQ.

This sequence joins TRBV10-3 and TRBJ2-2; D is possibly TRBD1 (5 bases). This CDR3 has 13 amino acids. Trimming removed 4 bases at V and 7 bases at J, with 10 bases between. The germline CDR1 and CDR2 sequences are ENHRY and SYGVKD. The CDR3 bases are TGTGCCATCAGTGTGGGGCAGGTCGGGGAGCTGTTTTTT. Translation: CAISVGQVGELFF.

This rearrangement joins TRBV4-2 to TRBJ1-2; the match to TRBD1 covers 7 bases. CDR3 length equals 15 residues. V shed 0 bases and J 3 bases; nucleotides not matched to a gene: 4. CDR1 is LGHNA, CDR2 YNFKEQ, per germline. The CDR3, as DNA: TGTGCCAGCAGCCAAGATCAAGGGGGCGACTATGGCTACACCTTC. Its protein is CASSQDQGGDYGYTF.

This chain uses TRBV5-6 with TRBJ1-2; 9 bases fit TRBD1. Germline V gives CDR1 SGHDT, CDR2 YYEEEE. This CDR3 has 16 amino acids. V was clipped by 4 bases and J by 4 bases; unmatched bases: 11. CDR3 sequence reads: CASSPRGTGNFYGYTF. The CDR3 bases are TGTGCCAGCAGCCCGAGAGGGACAGGGAATTTCTATGGCTACACCTTC.

The genes are TRBV28 and TRBJ1-3; D possibly corresponds to TRBD1 (5 bases). The length of the CDR3 is 13 residues. Germline CDR1 reads MDHEN; CDR2 reads SYDVKM. Trimming shortened V by 5 bases and J by 3 bases, and 8 bases separated the two germline ends. Written as DNA, the CDR3 is TGTGCCAGCAGTAGGGGCGGTGGAAACACCATATATTTT. Its protein is CASSRGGGNTIYF.

The chain employs TRBV27 and TRBJ1-2, with 7 positions matching TRBD1. After removal of 2 bases from V and 5 bases from J, the junction contained 2 bases not matched to a gene. The CDR3 runs 13 residues. The germline V gene has CDR1 MNHEY and CDR2 SMNVEV (reference sequence). CDR3 amino acids: CASSLTGEYGYTF. The CDR3 DNA follows: TGTGCCAGCAGTTTAACAGGGGAATATGGCTACACCTTC.

The chain's CDR3 is CASSVGHMNTEAFF. In DNA form, the CDR3 reads TGTGCCAGCAGCGTCGGACATATGAACACTGAAGCTTTCTTT. The rearrangement joins TRBV9 to TRBJ1-1; D might be TRBD1 (5 bases). V was pared by 2 bases and J by 0 bases, with 8 bases between. This CDR3 has 14 amino acids. Per germline, CDR1 SGDLS and CDR2 YYNGEE.

The chain is built from TRBV24-1 and TRBJ1-5; 7 positions agree with TRBD1. Germline CDR1 reads KGHDR; CDR2 reads SFDVKD. This CDR3 region has 18 residues. J was trimmed by 2 bases and V by 0 bases; bases with no gene match: 9. The CDR3 loop is CATSDLWGRGKGNQPQHF. CDR3 DNA sequence: TGTGCCACCAGTGATTTGTGGGGCAGGGGGAAAGGCAATCAGCCCCAGCATTTT.

This chain connects TRBV6-4 to TRBJ1-5, with D possibly being TRBD1 (5 bases). The V end lost 5 bases, the J end lost 6 bases, and 11 bases lay between the germline ends. CDR3 length: 13 residues. In germline, CDR1 is MRHNA, CDR2 SNTAGT. The CDR3 DNA is TGTGCCAGCAGTCCAGGGCGGGGTCAGCCCCAGCATTTT. It codes for CASSPGRGQPQHF.

The genes are TRBV13 and TRBJ1-1; 7 nucleotides agree with TRBD1. V shed 3 bases and J 12 bases; nucleotides not matched to a gene: 10. There are 13 residues in the CDR3. The germline V gene encodes CDR1 PRHDT and CDR2 FYEKMQ (reference sequence). CDR3 loop: CASSLGGGGATFF. CDR3 nucleotide sequence: TGTGCCAGCAGCTTGGGGGGAGGGGGCGCAACTTTCTTT.

The V call is TRBV19, the J call TRBJ1-1, with D possibly TRBD1 on 6 matching bases. Deletions cut 7 bases from V and 2 bases from J, with 17 bases between. CDR1 and CDR2 (germline): LNHDA, SQIVND (reference sequence). The CDR3 covers 15 residues. This CDR3 reads CASMGRGPRNTEAFF. The CDR3 nucleotides are TGTGCCAGTATGGGCAGGGGACCCCGCAACACTGAAGCTTTCTTT. The full variable domain, in which reference TRBV19 and TRBJ1-1 provide the parts outside the CDR3, is DGGITQSPKYLFRKEGQNVTLSCEQNLNHDAMYWYRQDPGQGLRLIYYSQIVNDFQKGDIAEGYSVSREKKESFPLTVTSAQKNPTAFYLCASMGRGPRNTEAFFGQGTRLTVV.

The J gene is TRBJ2-1, the V gene TRBV7-9; TRBD2 might be the D (6 bases). Germline V lookup: CDR1 SEHNR, CDR2 FQNEAQ (reference sequence). The CDR3 runs to 11 residues. V lost 5 bases, J lost 13 bases, and 12 bases lay in between. CDR3 in DNA: TGTGCCAGCAGCATCCCGGGACTTCAGTTCTTC. This translates into CASSIPGLQFF.

V gene TRBV28 combines with J gene TRBJ1-2; tentative D call: TRBD1 (6 bases). Trimming shortened V by 5 bases and J by 4 bases, and 23 bases separated the two germline ends. Germline V CDR1 and CDR2: MDHEN, SYDVKM. CDR3 size: 17 residues. CDR3 in DNA: TGTGCCAGCAGTGGACTCCGGGACACAGGTCTTGGCTATGGCTACACCTTC. Protein: CASSGLRDTGLGYGYTF.

The DNA for the CDR3 is TGTGCCAGCAGTCTCAGTTTGGGCGGGATCTCCTACAATGAGCAGTTCTTC. Encoded protein: CASSLSLGGISYNEQFF. The chain carries TRBV27 and TRBJ2-1, with TRBD2 as a possible D gene (6 bases). Germline-derived CDR1 and CDR2 are MNHEY and SMNVEV (reference sequence). The CDR3 is 17 amino acids. The ends were cut back, 5 bases at V and 0 bases at J, with 17 bases in the middle.

The genes are TRBV6-5 and TRBJ1-1; D perhaps matches TRBD1 (6 bases). Germline V lookup: CDR1 MNHEY, CDR2 SVGAGI. Trimming took 7 bases from V and 6 from J, leaving 9 bases between them. The CDR3 contains 11 residues. The CDR3 coding sequence is TGTGCCAGCACAGGGGAATCTGAAGCTTTCTTT. Its protein is CASTGESEAFF.

CDR3 DNA sequence: TGCAGCGCTCTACCAGGTTCGGGTCAGCCCCAGCATTTT. This codes for CSALPGSGQPQHF. The chain couples TRBV29-1 to TRBJ1-5, with D unresolved. Germline V gives CDR1 SQVTM, CDR2 ANQGSEA. The length of the CDR3 is 13 residues. V was clipped by 7 bases and J by 6 bases, with 16 bases between them.

This clone was seen once. The chain combines TRBV3-1 (or the pseudogene TRBV3-2) with TRBJ1-2, with no clear D. Germline V gene sequence: CDR1 LGHDT, CDR2 YNNKEL (reference sequence). The V end was cut by 3 bases, the J end by 4 bases, with 9 bases between. The length of the CDR3 is 13 residues. CDR3 nucleotides: TGTGCCAGCAGCCAGGGTCCTGGCTATGGCTACACCTTC. This translates into CASSQGPGYGYTF.

CDR3 loop: CASSQVGSSYNSPLHF. The CDR3 region has the DNA TGCGCCAGCAGCCAAGTAGGAAGCTCCTATAATTCACCCCTCCACTTT. The chain uses TRBV4-3 and TRBJ1-6; D is ambiguous. The CDR3 spans 16 residues. Trimming left V 1 base short and J 0 bases short, with 7 bases between. The germline V gene has CDR1 LGHNA and CDR2 YSLEER.

V is TRBV7-2 and J is TRBJ1-5; TRBD1 matches 9 bases. The CDR3 runs 15 residues. Trimming at V came to 5 bases and at J to 6 bases, leaving 8 bases not matched to a gene. From germline, CDR1 is SGHTA and CDR2 FQGNSA. The CDR3 sequence: CASSPFSGQGQPQHF. In DNA form, the CDR3 reads TGTGCCAGCAGCCCCTTCTCGGGACAGGGTCAGCCCCAGCATTTT.